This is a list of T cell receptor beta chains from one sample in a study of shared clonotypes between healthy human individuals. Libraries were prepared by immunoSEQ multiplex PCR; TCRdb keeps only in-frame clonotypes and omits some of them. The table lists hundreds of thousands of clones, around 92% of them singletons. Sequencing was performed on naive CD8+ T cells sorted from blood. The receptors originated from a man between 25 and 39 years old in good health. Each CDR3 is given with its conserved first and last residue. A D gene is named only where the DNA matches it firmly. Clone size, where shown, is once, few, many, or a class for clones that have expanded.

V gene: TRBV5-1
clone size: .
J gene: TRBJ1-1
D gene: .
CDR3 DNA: TGCGCCAGCAGCTTGAGCACAGGGTGGGCTGAAGCTTTCTTT
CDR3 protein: CASSLSTGWAEAFF

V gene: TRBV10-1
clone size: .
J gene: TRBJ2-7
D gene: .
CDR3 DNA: TGCGCCAGCAGTGAACGCGAGCAGTACTTC
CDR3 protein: CASSEREQYF

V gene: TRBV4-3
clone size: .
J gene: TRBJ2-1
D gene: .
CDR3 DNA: TGCGCCAGCAGCCAAGATGTGGTGGAAAGCTCCTACAATGAGCAGTTCTTC
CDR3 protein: CASSQDVVESSYNEQFF

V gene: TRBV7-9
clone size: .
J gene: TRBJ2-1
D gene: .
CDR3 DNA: TGTGCCTCTCTGGGGAGTCCAATAAATGAGCAGTTCTTC
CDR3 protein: CASLGSPINEQFF

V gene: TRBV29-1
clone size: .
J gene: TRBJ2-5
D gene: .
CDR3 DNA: TGCAGCGTTCAGGTTCAAGAGACCCAGTACTTC
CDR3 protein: CSVQVQETQYF

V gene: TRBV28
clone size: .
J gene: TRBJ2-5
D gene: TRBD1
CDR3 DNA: TGTGCCAGCAGTCCCCGAGGACAGGATTTACAAGAGACCCAGTACTTC
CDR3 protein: CASSPRGQDLQETQYF

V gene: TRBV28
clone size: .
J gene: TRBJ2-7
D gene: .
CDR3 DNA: TGTGCCAGTCGCCATTCGGGGGAAGGGTACGAGCAGTACTTC
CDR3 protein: CASRHSGEGYEQYF

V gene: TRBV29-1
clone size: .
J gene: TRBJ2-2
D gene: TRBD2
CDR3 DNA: TGCAGCGGCAGGTCGGGGGAGGGCCCGAACACCGGGGAGCTGTTTTTT
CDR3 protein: CSGRSGEGPNTGELFF

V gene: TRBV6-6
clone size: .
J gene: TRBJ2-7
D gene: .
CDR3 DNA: TGTGCCAGCAGTTACGACAGCATGACCTACGAGCAGTACTTC
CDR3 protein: CASSYDSMTYEQYF

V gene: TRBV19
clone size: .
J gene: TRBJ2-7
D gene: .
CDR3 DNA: TGTGCCAGTAGTATCGGCTTCGATGTCTCCGAGCAGTACTTC
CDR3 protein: CASSIGFDVSEQYF

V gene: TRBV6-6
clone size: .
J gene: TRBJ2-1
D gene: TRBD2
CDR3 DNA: TGTGCCAGCATCGACAGGGAGCGGACTAGCGGGATTGAGCAGTTCTTC
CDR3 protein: CASIDRERTSGIEQFF

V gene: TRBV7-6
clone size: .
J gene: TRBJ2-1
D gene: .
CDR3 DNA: TGTGCCAGCAGCCCCGGAGTGGACAATGAGCAGTTCTTC
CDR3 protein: CASSPGVDNEQFF

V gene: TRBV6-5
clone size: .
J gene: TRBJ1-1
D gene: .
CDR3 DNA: TGTGCCAGCAGTTACTCTAAGTGGACGGAAGCTTTCTTT
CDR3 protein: CASSYSKWTEAFF

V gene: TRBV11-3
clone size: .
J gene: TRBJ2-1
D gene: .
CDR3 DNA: TGTGCCAGCAGCCCGACAGATGTATCCTACAATGAGCAGTTCTTC
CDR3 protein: CASSPTDVSYNEQFF

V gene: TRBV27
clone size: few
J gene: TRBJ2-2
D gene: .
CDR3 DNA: TGTGCCAGCAGTTTGCACGCGAACACCGGGGAGCTGTTTTTT
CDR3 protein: CASSLHANTGELFF

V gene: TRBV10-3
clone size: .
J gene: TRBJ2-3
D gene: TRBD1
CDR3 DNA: TGTGCCATCAATAAGGGGGCAGATGGGGATACGCAGTATTTT
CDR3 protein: CAINKGADGDTQYF

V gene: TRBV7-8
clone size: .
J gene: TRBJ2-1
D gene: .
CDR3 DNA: TGTGCCAGCAGCGCGGAGACCTCCTACAATGAGCAGTTCTTC
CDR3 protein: CASSAETSYNEQFF

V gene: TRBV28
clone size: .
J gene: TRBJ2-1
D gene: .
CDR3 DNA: TGTGCCAGCAGTTTACCAGGGGGAGGCAATGAGCAGTTCTTC
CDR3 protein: CASSLPGGGNEQFF

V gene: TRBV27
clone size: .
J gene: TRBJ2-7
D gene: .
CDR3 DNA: TGTGCCAGCAGTTTATTACAGGGTTACGAGCAGTACTTC
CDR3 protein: CASSLLQGYEQYF

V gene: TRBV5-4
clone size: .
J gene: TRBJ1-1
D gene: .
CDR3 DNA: TGTGCCAGCAGCTTGTACAGATCAGACACTGAAGCTTTCTTT
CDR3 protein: CASSLYRSDTEAFF

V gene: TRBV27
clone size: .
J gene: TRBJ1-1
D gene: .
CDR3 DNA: TGTGCCAGCAGTTTAGGCCCGAGATGGGGTAGTGGCGCTGAAGCTTTCTTT
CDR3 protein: CASSLGPRWGSGAEAFF

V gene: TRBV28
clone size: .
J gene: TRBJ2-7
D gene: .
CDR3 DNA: TGTGCCAGCAGTCTCAGGGCTTACTTACGGGAGCAGTACTTC
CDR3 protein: CASSLRAYLREQYF

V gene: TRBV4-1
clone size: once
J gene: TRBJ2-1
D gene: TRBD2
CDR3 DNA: TGCGCCAGCAGCCAAACGGGGACTAGCGGGAGTAGGCTCGATGATGAGCAGTTCTTC
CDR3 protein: CASSQTGTSGSRLDDEQFF

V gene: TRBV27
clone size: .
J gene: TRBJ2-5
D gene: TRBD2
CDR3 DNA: TGTGCCAGCAGAAACGTAGCGGGAGGAGGAGAGACCCAGTACTTC
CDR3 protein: CASRNVAGGGETQYF

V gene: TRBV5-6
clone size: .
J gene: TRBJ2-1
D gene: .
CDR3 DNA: TGTGCCAGCAGCATTGGCAGGGGACACGACAATGAGCAGTTCTTC
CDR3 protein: CASSIGRGHDNEQFF

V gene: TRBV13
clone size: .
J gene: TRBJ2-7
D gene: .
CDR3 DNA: TGTGCCAGCAGCCCGGGAGAAACTCTGTCCTACGAGCAGTACTTC
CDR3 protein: CASSPGETLSYEQYF

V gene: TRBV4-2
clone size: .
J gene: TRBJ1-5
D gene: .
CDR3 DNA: TGTGCCAGCAGCCAAACCCATGGCCAATATCAGCCCCAGCATTTT
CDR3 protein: CASSQTHGQYQPQHF

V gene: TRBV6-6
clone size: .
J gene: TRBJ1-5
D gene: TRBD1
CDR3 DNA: TGTGCCAGCGGGTCGACAGGGAGCGGCAATCAGCCCCAGCATTTT
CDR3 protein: CASGSTGSGNQPQHF

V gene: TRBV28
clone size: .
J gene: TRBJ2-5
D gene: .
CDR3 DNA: TGTGCCAGCAGGAGACTAGGGACGGGGGCCCAGTACTTC
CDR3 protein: CASRRLGTGAQYF

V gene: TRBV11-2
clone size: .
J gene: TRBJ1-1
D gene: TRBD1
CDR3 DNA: TGTGCCAGCAGCCCCCTGGACAGGGCCGACACTGAAGCTTTCTTT
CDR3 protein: CASSPLDRADTEAFF

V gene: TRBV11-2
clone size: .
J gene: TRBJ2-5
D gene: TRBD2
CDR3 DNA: TGTGCCAGCAGCTTAGGGGCGGGAGGGAGAGAGACCCAGTACTTC
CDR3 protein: CASSLGAGGRETQYF

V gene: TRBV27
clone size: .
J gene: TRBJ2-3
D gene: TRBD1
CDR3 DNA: TGTGCCAGCAGTTTGGGGGCGGACAGGGGAGGCACAGATACGCAGTATTTT
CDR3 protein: CASSLGADRGGTDTQYF

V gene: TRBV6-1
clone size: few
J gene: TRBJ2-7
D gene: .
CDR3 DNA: TGTGCCAGCAGGGACAGCAGCTCCTACGAGCAGTACTTC
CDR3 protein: CASRDSSSYEQYF

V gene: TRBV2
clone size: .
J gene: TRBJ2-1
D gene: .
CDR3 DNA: TGTGCCAGCAGTGAATACAATGAGCAGTTCTTC
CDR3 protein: CASSEYNEQFF

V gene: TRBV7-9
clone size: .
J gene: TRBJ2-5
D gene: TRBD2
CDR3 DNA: TGTGCCAGCAGCTCAGGACTAGCGGGAGGGGAGACCCAGTACTTC
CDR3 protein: CASSSGLAGGETQYF

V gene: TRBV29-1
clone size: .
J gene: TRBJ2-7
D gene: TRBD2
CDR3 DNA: TGCAGCATCGGGGGGGAAGGGTACGAGCAGTACTTC
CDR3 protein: CSIGGEGYEQYF

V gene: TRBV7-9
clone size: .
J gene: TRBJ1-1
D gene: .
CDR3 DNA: TGTGCCAGCAGCTTAGCGCCTAACACTGAAGCTTTCTTT
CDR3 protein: CASSLAPNTEAFF

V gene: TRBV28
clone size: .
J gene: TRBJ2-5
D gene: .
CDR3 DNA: TGTGCCAGCAGTTTCAGGATTATGAAAGAGACCCAGTACTTC
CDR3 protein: CASSFRIMKETQYF

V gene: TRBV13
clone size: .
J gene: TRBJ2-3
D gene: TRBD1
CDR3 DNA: TGTGCCAGCAGCTTAGTCAGGGGGAGCACAGATACGCAGTATTTT
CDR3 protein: CASSLVRGSTDTQYF

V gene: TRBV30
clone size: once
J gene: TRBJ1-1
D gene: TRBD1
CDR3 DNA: TGTGCCTGGGGGACAGGGGCAAACACTGAAGCTTTCTTT
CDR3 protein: CAWGTGANTEAFF

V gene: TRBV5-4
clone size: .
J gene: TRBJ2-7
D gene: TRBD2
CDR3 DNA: TGTGCCAGCACCCGGGGACTAGCGGGAGGGCCTGAAGAGCAGTACTTC
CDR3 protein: CASTRGLAGGPEEQYF

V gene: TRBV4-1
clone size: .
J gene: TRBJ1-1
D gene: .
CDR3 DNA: TGCGCCAGCAGCCAATCCTGGGCGAACACTGAAGCTTTCTTT
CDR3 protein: CASSQSWANTEAFF

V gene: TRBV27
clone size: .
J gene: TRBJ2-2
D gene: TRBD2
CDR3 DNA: TGTGCCAGCAGTTTAAGTCACAGCGGGAGGAACACCGGGGAGCTGTTTTTT
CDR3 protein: CASSLSHSGRNTGELFF

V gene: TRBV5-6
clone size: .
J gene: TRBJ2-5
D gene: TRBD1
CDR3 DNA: TGTGCCAGCAGCCCGTGGACAGGCCCAGAGACCCAGTACTTC
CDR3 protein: CASSPWTGPETQYF

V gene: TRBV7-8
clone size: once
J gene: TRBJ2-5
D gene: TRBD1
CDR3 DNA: TGTGCCAGCAGCTCCGGGACAGGAATACAAGAGACCCAGTACTTC
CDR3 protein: CASSSGTGIQETQYF

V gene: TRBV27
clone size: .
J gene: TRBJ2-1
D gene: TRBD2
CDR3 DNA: TGTGCCAGCAGTTTTTCCACAGAAGGACTTAGCGGGGCACAGTTCTTC
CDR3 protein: CASSFSTEGLSGAQFF

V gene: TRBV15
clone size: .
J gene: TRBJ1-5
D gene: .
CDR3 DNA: TGTGCCACCAGCAGAGATAAGGGAAGCAATCAGCCCCAGCATTTT
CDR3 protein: CATSRDKGSNQPQHF

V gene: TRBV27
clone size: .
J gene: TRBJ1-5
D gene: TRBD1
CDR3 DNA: TGTGCCAGCAGTTTATCGAAGTCAGGGGGCAGGCCCCAGCATTTT
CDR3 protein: CASSLSKSGGRPQHF

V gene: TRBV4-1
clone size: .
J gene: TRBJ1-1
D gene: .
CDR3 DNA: TGCGCCAGCACGGACCCGAACACTGAAGCTTTCTTT
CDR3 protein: CASTDPNTEAFF

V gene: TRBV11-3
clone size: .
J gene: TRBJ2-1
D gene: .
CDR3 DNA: TGTGCCAGCAGCTTAGATCATAGCTCCTACAATGAGCAGTTCTTC
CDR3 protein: CASSLDHSSYNEQFF